The rows below give T cell receptor beta chains drawn from one sample of a study of T cell responses to AZD1222 COVID-19 vaccine. Method: immunoSEQ multiplex PCR; TCRdb's copy keeps in-frame clones and lacks some. In the table there are approximately 140,000 clones, about 90% of which are singletons. The starting material was peripheral blood, obtained 28 days after the second AZD1222 dose. These TCRs come from an adult who received the AZD1222 COVID-19 vaccine. The CDR3 runs from the conserved cysteine through the conserved F or W. Each record gives: J gene, D gene, V gene, clone size, CDR3 DNA, CDR3 protein. D genes are given only for firm matches. Clone size is given for some rows only: seen once, a few or many times, or a class if the clone is expanded.

j_gene: TRBJ2-3
d_gene: NA
v_gene: TRBV3-1/TRBV3-2
abundance: NA
CDR3nt: TGTGCCAGCAGCCAACTTGGAGCAGATACGCAGTATTTT
CDR3aa: CASSQLGADTQYF

j_gene: TRBJ2-1
d_gene: NA
v_gene: TRBV5-6
abundance: NA
CDR3nt: TGTGCCAGCAGCTTGTTTTTACGGGACCCCACCAACAATGAGCAGTTCTTC
CDR3aa: CASSLFLRDPTNNEQFF

j_gene: TRBJ2-5
d_gene: TRBD2
v_gene: TRBV19
abundance: NA
CDR3nt: TGTGCCAGTAGTATAGCCTGGACTAGCGGGAGGGAGACCCAGTACTTC
CDR3aa: CASSIAWTSGRETQYF

j_gene: TRBJ2-5
d_gene: NA
v_gene: TRBV30
abundance: NA
CDR3nt: TGTGCCTGGGAGGGTTCGGTGACCCAGTACTTC
CDR3aa: CAWEGSVTQYF

j_gene: TRBJ1-5
d_gene: NA
v_gene: TRBV6-1
abundance: NA
CDR3nt: TGTGCCAGCAGTGACGGAGAGATATATAGCAATCAGCCCCAGCATTTT
CDR3aa: CASSDGEIYSNQPQHF

j_gene: TRBJ1-1
d_gene: TRBD1
v_gene: TRBV7-2
abundance: once
CDR3nt: TGTGCCAGCAGCTTAGTGACAGGGGACACTGAAGCTTTCTTT
CDR3aa: CASSLVTGDTEAFF

j_gene: TRBJ1-1
d_gene: TRBD1
v_gene: TRBV13
abundance: NA
CDR3nt: TGTGCCAGCAGCTTACCGGGGACAGGGGAACCACCGCTCTTT
CDR3aa: CASSLPGTGEPPLF

j_gene: TRBJ2-2
d_gene: NA
v_gene: TRBV11-3
abundance: NA
CDR3nt: TGTGCCAGCAGCTCCTCCGGGGCCACCGGGGAGCTGTTTTTT
CDR3aa: CASSSSGATGELFF

j_gene: TRBJ1-2
d_gene: NA
v_gene: TRBV27
abundance: NA
CDR3nt: TGTGCCAGCAGTTTGCTTGGCCCTAACTATGGCTACACCTTC
CDR3aa: CASSLLGPNYGYTF

j_gene: TRBJ1-5
d_gene: NA
v_gene: TRBV18
abundance: NA
CDR3nt: TGTGCCAGCTCAGAGGGGCGGGATCAGCCCCAGCATTTT
CDR3aa: CASSEGRDQPQHF

j_gene: TRBJ2-2
d_gene: NA
v_gene: TRBV23-1
abundance: NA
CDR3nt: TGCGCCGGTAGAGTTAAGGGGCGAAACACCGGGGAGCTGTTTTTT
CDR3aa: CAGRVKGRNTGELFF

j_gene: TRBJ1-3
d_gene: TRBD1
v_gene: TRBV18
abundance: NA
CDR3nt: TGTGCCAGCTCACCACCTAGGGGGCCCGACTCCCCCTCTGGAAACACCATATATTTT
CDR3aa: CASSPPRGPDSPSGNTIYF

j_gene: TRBJ2-3
d_gene: NA
v_gene: TRBV7-2
abundance: NA
CDR3nt: TGTGCCAGCAGCTTAGCGGGGCGCACAGATACGCAGTATTTT
CDR3aa: CASSLAGRTDTQYF

j_gene: TRBJ2-7
d_gene: NA
v_gene: TRBV2
abundance: once
CDR3nt: TGTGCCAGCGACCGAGACTACGAGCAGTACTTC
CDR3aa: CASDRDYEQYF

j_gene: TRBJ2-7
d_gene: TRBD1
v_gene: TRBV6-5
abundance: NA
CDR3nt: TGTGCCAGCAGAGGGGGACAGGGCTACGAGCAGTACTTC
CDR3aa: CASRGGQGYEQYF

j_gene: TRBJ1-3
d_gene: NA
v_gene: TRBV3-1/TRBV3-2
abundance: NA
CDR3nt: TGTGCCAGCAGCCCCCGACAGGATAACACCATATATTTT
CDR3aa: CASSPRQDNTIYF

j_gene: TRBJ2-1
d_gene: NA
v_gene: TRBV5-1
abundance: NA
CDR3nt: TGCGCCAGCAGTACTAGCAGCGATGAGCAGTTCTTC
CDR3aa: CASSTSSDEQFF

j_gene: TRBJ2-7
d_gene: NA
v_gene: TRBV27
abundance: NA
CDR3nt: TGTGCCAGCAAATCTACCGACCTCGAGCAGTACTTC
CDR3aa: CASKSTDLEQYF

j_gene: TRBJ2-1
d_gene: TRBD2
v_gene: TRBV19
abundance: NA
CDR3nt: TGTGCCAGTAGTCAAACAAGCGGGAGTCTCAATGAGCAGTTCTTC
CDR3aa: CASSQTSGSLNEQFF

j_gene: TRBJ1-3
d_gene: NA
v_gene: TRBV9
abundance: NA
CDR3nt: TGTGCCAGCAGCGTAGGTCCCGGCGACAGCTCTGGAAACACCATATATTTT
CDR3aa: CASSVGPGDSSGNTIYF

j_gene: TRBJ2-1
d_gene: TRBD2
v_gene: TRBV2
abundance: NA
CDR3nt: TGTGCCAGCAGTGAATTAGCGGGAGGTAGCGAGCAGTTCTTC
CDR3aa: CASSELAGGSEQFF

j_gene: TRBJ1-2
d_gene: TRBD1
v_gene: TRBV27
abundance: NA
CDR3nt: TGTGCCAGCAGTGACAGGGGGACTGGGGGCTACACCTTC
CDR3aa: CASSDRGTGGYTF

j_gene: TRBJ2-6
d_gene: NA
v_gene: TRBV30
abundance: medium-sized
CDR3nt: TGTGCCTGGAGTACAACACAGGGCTCTGGGGCCAACGTCCTGACTTTC
CDR3aa: CAWSTTQGSGANVLTF

j_gene: TRBJ1-2
d_gene: NA
v_gene: TRBV29-1
abundance: NA
CDR3nt: TGCAGCGTTGAAGAAGGGAGGACAAGCGCTAACTATGGCTACACCTTC
CDR3aa: CSVEEGRTSANYGYTF

j_gene: TRBJ2-2
d_gene: NA
v_gene: TRBV5-1
abundance: NA
CDR3nt: TGCGCCAGCAGCGAGTTCAGTCCTAGCACCGGGGAGCTGTTTTTT
CDR3aa: CASSEFSPSTGELFF

j_gene: TRBJ1-1
d_gene: NA
v_gene: TRBV30
abundance: NA
CDR3nt: TGTGCCTGGAGTAAGGTCACTGAAGCTTTCTTT
CDR3aa: CAWSKVTEAFF

j_gene: TRBJ1-4
d_gene: NA
v_gene: TRBV29-1
abundance: NA
CDR3nt: TGCAGCGTTGAAGATCGAAAAGGGGCGAATGAAAAACTGTTTTTT
CDR3aa: CSVEDRKGANEKLFF

j_gene: TRBJ2-1
d_gene: NA
v_gene: TRBV3-1/TRBV3-2
abundance: NA
CDR3nt: TGTGCCAGCAGCCAAATAACCGGGCTCAATGAGCAGTTCTTC
CDR3aa: CASSQITGLNEQFF

j_gene: TRBJ1-1
d_gene: NA
v_gene: TRBV28
abundance: NA
CDR3nt: TGTGCCAGCAGTCGGGGACAGAACACTGAAGCTTTCTTT
CDR3aa: CASSRGQNTEAFF

j_gene: TRBJ2-5
d_gene: NA
v_gene: TRBV7-7
abundance: NA
CDR3nt: TGTGCTAGCAGCTTGGGGGTGGACCAAGAGACCCAGTACTTC
CDR3aa: CASSLGVDQETQYF

j_gene: TRBJ2-7
d_gene: TRBD1
v_gene: TRBV6-2/TRBV6-3
abundance: NA
CDR3nt: TGTGCCAGCAGTTACAGGGACAGGGGACGGGAGCAGTACTTC
CDR3aa: CASSYRDRGREQYF

j_gene: TRBJ1-5
d_gene: NA
v_gene: TRBV19
abundance: NA
CDR3nt: TGTGCCAGTAGTATAGACGGGGGTAATAGCAATCAGCCCCAGCATTTT
CDR3aa: CASSIDGGNSNQPQHF

j_gene: TRBJ1-4
d_gene: NA
v_gene: TRBV30
abundance: NA
CDR3nt: TGTGCCTATCCGGGACGCGGTAATGAAAAACTGTTTTTT
CDR3aa: CAYPGRGNEKLFF

j_gene: TRBJ2-1
d_gene: TRBD2
v_gene: TRBV11-2
abundance: NA
CDR3nt: TGTGCCAGCAGCTTGGGGCTAGCGGGGGGCCATGAGCAGTTCTTC
CDR3aa: CASSLGLAGGHEQFF

j_gene: TRBJ2-7
d_gene: TRBD1
v_gene: TRBV23-1
abundance: NA
CDR3nt: TGCGCCAGCAGTCAATCGATTGGTGGACAGGGGGCGCCTAGCGCGAAAACCCAGTACTTC
CDR3aa: CASSQSIGGQGAPSAKTQYF

j_gene: TRBJ1-5
d_gene: TRBD1
v_gene: TRBV24-1
abundance: NA
CDR3nt: TGTGCCACCAGTGATACAGGGGGTGATCAGCCCCAGCATTTT
CDR3aa: CATSDTGGDQPQHF

j_gene: TRBJ2-5
d_gene: TRBD1
v_gene: TRBV6-5
abundance: NA
CDR3nt: TGTGCCAGCAGGGGGACAGGGGAGATTGCGACCCAGTACTTC
CDR3aa: CASRGTGEIATQYF

j_gene: TRBJ1-1
d_gene: NA
v_gene: TRBV7-2
abundance: NA
CDR3nt: TGTGCCAGCAGCGCAAGCCCGGAGGGGATCACTGAAGCTTTCTTT
CDR3aa: CASSASPEGITEAFF

j_gene: TRBJ1-1
d_gene: NA
v_gene: TRBV12-5
abundance: NA
CDR3nt: TGTGCTAGTGGTTTCTTCGACAGGACGAACACTGAAGCTTTCTTT
CDR3aa: CASGFFDRTNTEAFF

j_gene: TRBJ2-7
d_gene: TRBD2
v_gene: TRBV3-1/TRBV3-2
abundance: NA
CDR3nt: TGTGCCAGCAGCCGTAGCGGGGGGACCTACGAGCAGTACTTC
CDR3aa: CASSRSGGTYEQYF

j_gene: TRBJ2-2
d_gene: TRBD2
v_gene: TRBV7-2
abundance: NA
CDR3nt: TGTGCCAGCAGCTGGACTAGCGGGGGGGCCGGGGAGCTGTTTTTT
CDR3aa: CASSWTSGGAGELFF

j_gene: TRBJ2-3
d_gene: TRBD1
v_gene: TRBV9
abundance: NA
CDR3nt: TGTGCCAGCAGCGTAGGACAGGGGGATACGCAGTATTTT
CDR3aa: CASSVGQGDTQYF

j_gene: TRBJ2-1
d_gene: TRBD2
v_gene: TRBV15
abundance: NA
CDR3nt: TGTGCCACCAGCAGAGATCCGGCGGGAGGTATGGATGAGCAGTTCTTC
CDR3aa: CATSRDPAGGMDEQFF

j_gene: TRBJ2-5
d_gene: TRBD2
v_gene: TRBV19
abundance: NA
CDR3nt: TGTGCCAGTAGTGGGAGACTAGCGGGGGGAAAAGAGACCCAGTACTTC
CDR3aa: CASSGRLAGGKETQYF

j_gene: TRBJ2-1
d_gene: NA
v_gene: TRBV18
abundance: NA
CDR3nt: TGTGCCAGCTCTAGTTTATCCGGTTCTAGCGCTTACAATGAGCAGTTCTTC
CDR3aa: CASSSLSGSSAYNEQFF

j_gene: TRBJ2-3
d_gene: NA
v_gene: TRBV5-1
abundance: NA
CDR3nt: TGCGCCAGCAGCTTTCAGTCAGATACGCAGTATTTT
CDR3aa: CASSFQSDTQYF

j_gene: TRBJ1-3
d_gene: NA
v_gene: TRBV4-3
abundance: NA
CDR3nt: TGCGCCAGCAGCCAAGCACAGGGAAGTGGAAACACCATATATTTT
CDR3aa: CASSQAQGSGNTIYF

j_gene: TRBJ1-4
d_gene: NA
v_gene: TRBV4-3
abundance: NA
CDR3nt: TGCGCCAGCAGCCAAGATGGAAGGGGAACTAATGAAAAACTGTTTTTT
CDR3aa: CASSQDGRGTNEKLFF

j_gene: TRBJ2-5
d_gene: NA
v_gene: TRBV21-1
abundance: NA
CDR3nt: TGTGCCAGCAGCAAAGACCATGCCCTTACATTGCGGTTCCAGTCCCAGTACTTC
CDR3aa: CASSKDHALTLRFQSQYF

j_gene: TRBJ1-2
d_gene: NA
v_gene: TRBV20-1
abundance: NA
CDR3nt: TGCAGTGCTAGGCAGGGGTTGAGCTACACCTTC
CDR3aa: CSARQGLSYTF

j_gene: TRBJ2-1
d_gene: NA
v_gene: TRBV30
abundance: NA
CDR3nt: TGTGCCTGGACTATAGGGGTAGGAGTTGGCAATGAGCAGTTCTTC
CDR3aa: CAWTIGVGVGNEQFF

j_gene: TRBJ2-2
d_gene: TRBD2
v_gene: TRBV6-4
abundance: once
CDR3nt: TGTGCCAGCAGCCCCCAACTAGCGCCGAACACCGGGGAGCTGTTTTTT
CDR3aa: CASSPQLAPNTGELFF

j_gene: TRBJ1-6
d_gene: NA
v_gene: TRBV7-9
abundance: NA
CDR3nt: TGTGCCAGCAGCTTAGTGCCAGGGCATAATTCACCCCTCCACTTT
CDR3aa: CASSLVPGHNSPLHF

j_gene: TRBJ1-5
d_gene: TRBD1
v_gene: TRBV27
abundance: NA
CDR3nt: TGTGCCAGCAGTTTACCCGGACAGGGCAACCGCTATAGCAATCAGCCCCAGCATTTT
CDR3aa: CASSLPGQGNRYSNQPQHF